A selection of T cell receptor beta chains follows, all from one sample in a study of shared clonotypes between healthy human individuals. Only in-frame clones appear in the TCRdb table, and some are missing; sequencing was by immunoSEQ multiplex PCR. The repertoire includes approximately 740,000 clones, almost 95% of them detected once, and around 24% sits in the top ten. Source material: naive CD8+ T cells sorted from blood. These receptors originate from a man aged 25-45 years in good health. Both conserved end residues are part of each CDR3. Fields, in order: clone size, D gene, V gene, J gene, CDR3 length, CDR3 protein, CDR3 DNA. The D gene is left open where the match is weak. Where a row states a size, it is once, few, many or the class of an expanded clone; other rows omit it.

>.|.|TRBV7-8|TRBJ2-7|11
CASSRDYEQYF
TGTGCCAGCTCCAGGGATTACGAGCAGTACTTC
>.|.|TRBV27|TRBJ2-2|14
CASSNKRFTGELFF
TGTGCCAGCAGTAATAAGCGGTTCACCGGGGAGCTGTTTTTT
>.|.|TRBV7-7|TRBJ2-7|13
CASSPGFLGEQYF
TGTGCCAGCAGCCCGGGGTTCTTAGGCGAGCAGTACTTC
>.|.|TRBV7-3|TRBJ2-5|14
CASSTGTSQETQYF
TGTGCCAGCAGCACGGGGACAAGTCAAGAGACCCAGTACTTC
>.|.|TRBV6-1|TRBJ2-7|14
CASSDTGLGYEQYF
TGTGCCAGCAGCGACACAGGGTTGGGCTACGAGCAGTACTTC
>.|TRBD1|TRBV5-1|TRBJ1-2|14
CASSLKQGAFGYTF
TGCGCCAGCAGCCTCAAACAGGGGGCCTTTGGCTACACCTTC
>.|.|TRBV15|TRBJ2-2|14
CATSRDGGTGELFF
TGTGCCACCAGCAGAGATGGGGGAACCGGGGAGCTGTTTTTT
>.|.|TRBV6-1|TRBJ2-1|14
CASTESYESHEQFF
TGTGCCAGCACTGAGTCGTATGAGTCGCATGAGCAGTTCTTC
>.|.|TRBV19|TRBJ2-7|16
CASSSLGADNFQEQYF
TGTGCCAGTAGCTCGCTAGGAGCCGACAATTTTCAAGAGCAGTACTTC
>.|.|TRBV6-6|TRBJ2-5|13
CASSYASEGTQYF
TGTGCCAGCAGTTATGCATCCGAGGGGACCCAGTACTTC
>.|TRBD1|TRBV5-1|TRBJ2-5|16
CASSLASTGGQETQYF
TGCGCCAGCAGCTTGGCGTCTACAGGGGGACAAGAGACCCAGTACTTC
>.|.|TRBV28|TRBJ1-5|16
CASRPLDLLANQPQHF
TGTGCCAGCAGACCACTCGACCTCTTGGCGAATCAGCCCCAGCATTTT
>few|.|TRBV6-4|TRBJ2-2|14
CASSDSYSTGELFF
TGTGCCAGCAGTGACTCTTACTCCACCGGGGAGCTGTTTTTT
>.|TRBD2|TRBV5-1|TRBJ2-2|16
CASSLAESGSTGELFF
TGCGCCAGCAGCTTGGCCGAAAGCGGGAGCACCGGGGAGCTGTTTTTT
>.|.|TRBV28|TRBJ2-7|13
CASSLPAGYEQYF
TGTGCCAGCAGTTTACCGGCAGGGTACGAGCAGTACTTC
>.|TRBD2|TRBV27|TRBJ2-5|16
CASSLSGTRGGETQYF
TGTGCCAGCAGTTTATCGGGGACTCGCGGGGGAGAGACCCAGTACTTC
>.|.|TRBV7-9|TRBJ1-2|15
CASSLARGDNYGYTF
TGTGCCAGCAGCTTAGCGCGAGGGGACAACTATGGCTACACCTTC
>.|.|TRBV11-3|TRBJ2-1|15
CASSLAGLGYNEQFF
TGTGCCAGCAGCTTAGCCGGGCTTGGTTACAATGAGCAGTTCTTC
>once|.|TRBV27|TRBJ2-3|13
CASSLQDTDTQYF
TGTGCCAGCAGTTTACAGGACACAGATACGCAGTATTTT
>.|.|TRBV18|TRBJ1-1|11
CASPREKLAFF
TGTGCCAGCCCAAGGGAGAAATTGGCTTTCTTT
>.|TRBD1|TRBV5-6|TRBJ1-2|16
CASSFVAGQRRYGYTF
TGTGCCAGCAGCTTTGTCGCGGGACAGAGACGCTATGGCTACACCTTC
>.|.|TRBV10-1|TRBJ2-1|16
CASSEGVRASINEQFF
TGCGCCAGCAGTGAAGGTGTTAGGGCTAGTATCAATGAGCAGTTCTTC
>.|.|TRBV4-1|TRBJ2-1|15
CASSQEQGSWDEQFF
TGCGCCAGCAGCCAAGAACAGGGTTCGTGGGATGAGCAGTTCTTC
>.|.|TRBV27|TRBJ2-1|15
CASSLSALGPNEQFF
TGTGCCAGCAGTTTATCAGCCCTGGGGCCCAATGAGCAGTTCTTC
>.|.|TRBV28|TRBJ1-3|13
CASSIQTGNTIYF
TGTGCCAGCAGTATCCAAACTGGAAACACCATATATTTT
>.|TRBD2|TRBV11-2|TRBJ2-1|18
CASSLAWTSGSAYNEQFF
TGTGCCAGCAGCTTAGCCTGGACTAGCGGGAGTGCCTACAATGAGCAGTTCTTC
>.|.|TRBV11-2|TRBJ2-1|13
CASSLVGGNEQFF
TGTGCCAGCAGCTTAGTGGGGGGAAATGAGCAGTTCTTC
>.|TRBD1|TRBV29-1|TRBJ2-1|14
CSVRTGTFGVEEFF
TGCAGCGTCAGGACAGGGACGTTTGGCGTAGAGGAGTTCTTC
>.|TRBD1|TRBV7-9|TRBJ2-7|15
CAGSLLTGTVYEQYF
TGTGCCGGCAGCTTACTTACCGGGACAGTCTACGAGCAGTACTTC
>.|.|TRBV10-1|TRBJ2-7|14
CASSESGAAYEQYF
TGCGCCAGCAGTGAGTCTGGTGCGGCCTACGAGCAGTACTTC
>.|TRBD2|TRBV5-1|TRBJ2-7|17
CASNQGTSGSRIHEQYF
TGCGCCAGCAACCAAGGGACTAGCGGGAGCCGAATCCACGAGCAGTACTTC